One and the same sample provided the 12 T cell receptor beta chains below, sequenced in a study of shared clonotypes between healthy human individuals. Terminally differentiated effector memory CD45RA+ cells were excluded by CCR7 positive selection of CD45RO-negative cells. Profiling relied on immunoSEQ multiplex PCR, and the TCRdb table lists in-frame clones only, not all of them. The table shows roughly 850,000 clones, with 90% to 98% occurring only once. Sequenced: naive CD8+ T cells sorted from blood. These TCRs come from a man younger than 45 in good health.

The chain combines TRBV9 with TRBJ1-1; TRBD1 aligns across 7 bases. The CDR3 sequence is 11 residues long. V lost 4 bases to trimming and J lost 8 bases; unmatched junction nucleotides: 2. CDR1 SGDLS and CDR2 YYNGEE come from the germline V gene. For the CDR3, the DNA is TGTGCCAGCAGCAAGGGACAGGAAGCTTTCTTT. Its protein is CASSKGQEAFF.

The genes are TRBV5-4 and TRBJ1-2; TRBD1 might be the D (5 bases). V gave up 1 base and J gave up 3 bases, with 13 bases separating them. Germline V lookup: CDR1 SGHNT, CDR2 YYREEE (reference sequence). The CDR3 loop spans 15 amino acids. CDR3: CASSLYAGSDYGYTF. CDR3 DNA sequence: TGTGCCAGCAGCTTGTATGCAGGGAGCGACTATGGCTACACCTTC.

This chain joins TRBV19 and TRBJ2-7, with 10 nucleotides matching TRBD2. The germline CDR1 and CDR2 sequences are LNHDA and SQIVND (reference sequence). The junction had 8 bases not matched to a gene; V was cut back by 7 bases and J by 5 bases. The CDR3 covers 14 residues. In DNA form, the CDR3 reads TGTGCCAGTACTTCAGCGGGAGGGCCCCACGAGCAGTACTTC. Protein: CASTSAGGPHEQYF. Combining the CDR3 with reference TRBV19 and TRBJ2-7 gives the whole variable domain DGGITQSPKYLFRKEGQNVTLSCEQNLNHDAMYWYRQDPGQGLRLIYYSQIVNDFQKGDIAEGYSVSREKKESFPLTVTSAQKNPTAFYLCASTSAGGPHEQYFGPGTRLTVT.

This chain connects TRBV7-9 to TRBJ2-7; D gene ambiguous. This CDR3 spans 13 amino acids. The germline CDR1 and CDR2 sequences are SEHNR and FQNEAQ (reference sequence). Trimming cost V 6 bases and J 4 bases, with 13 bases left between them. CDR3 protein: CASSLIDDYEQYF. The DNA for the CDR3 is TGTGCCAGCAGTCTTATTGACGATTACGAGCAGTACTTC.

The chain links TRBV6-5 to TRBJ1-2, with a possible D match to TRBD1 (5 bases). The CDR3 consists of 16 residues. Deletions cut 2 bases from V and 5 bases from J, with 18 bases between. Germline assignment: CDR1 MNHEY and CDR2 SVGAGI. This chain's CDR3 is CASSYPIRDGLYGYTF. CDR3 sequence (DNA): TGTGCCAGCAGTTACCCCATTAGGGACGGTTTGTATGGCTACACCTTC.

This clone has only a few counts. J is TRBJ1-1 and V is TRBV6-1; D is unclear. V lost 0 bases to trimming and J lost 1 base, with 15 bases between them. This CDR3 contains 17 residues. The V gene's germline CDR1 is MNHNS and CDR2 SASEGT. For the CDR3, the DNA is TGTGCCAGCAGTGAAGCCCCCAGGAGCCGGACGAACACTGAAGCTTTCTTT. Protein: CASSEAPRSRTNTEAFF.

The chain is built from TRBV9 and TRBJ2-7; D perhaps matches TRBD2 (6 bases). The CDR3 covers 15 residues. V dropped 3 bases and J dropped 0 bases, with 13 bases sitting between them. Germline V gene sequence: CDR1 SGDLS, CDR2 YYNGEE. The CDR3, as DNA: TGTGCCAGCAGCGCAACGGGACTCCCCTCCTACGAGCAGTACTTC. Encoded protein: CASSATGLPSYEQYF.

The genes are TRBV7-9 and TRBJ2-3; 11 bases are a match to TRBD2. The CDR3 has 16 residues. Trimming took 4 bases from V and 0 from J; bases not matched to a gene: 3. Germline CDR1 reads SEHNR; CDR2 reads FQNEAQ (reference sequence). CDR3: CASSSLAGGSTDTQYF. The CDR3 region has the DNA TGTGCCAGCAGCTCCCTAGCGGGAGGAAGCACAGATACGCAGTATTTT.

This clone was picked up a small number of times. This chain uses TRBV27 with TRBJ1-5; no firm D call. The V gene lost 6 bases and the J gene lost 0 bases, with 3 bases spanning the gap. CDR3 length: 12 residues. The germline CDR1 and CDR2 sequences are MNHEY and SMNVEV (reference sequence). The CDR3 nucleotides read TGTGCCAGCAGCCATAGCAATCAGCCCCAGCATTTT. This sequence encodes CASSHSNQPQHF.

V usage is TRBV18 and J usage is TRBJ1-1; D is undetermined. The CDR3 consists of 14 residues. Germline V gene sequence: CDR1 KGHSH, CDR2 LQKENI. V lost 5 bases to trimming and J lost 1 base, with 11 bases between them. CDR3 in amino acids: CASSMFGSNTEAFF. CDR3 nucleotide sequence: TGTGCCAGCTCAATGTTCGGGTCGAACACTGAAGCTTTCTTT.

The CDR3 nucleotides are TGCAGCGTTGAGGGGGTCAGGGGACTCACATATCAGGATACGCAGTATTTT. Translated: CSVEGVRGLTYQDTQYF. V usage is TRBV29-1 and J usage is TRBJ2-3; TRBD1 or TRBD2 may be the D gene (6 bases each). Looked up from germline, CDR1 is SQVTM and CDR2 is ANQGSEA. The germline V and J ends were trimmed by 3 bases and 6 bases, with 25 bases remaining between them. This CDR3 spans 17 amino acids.

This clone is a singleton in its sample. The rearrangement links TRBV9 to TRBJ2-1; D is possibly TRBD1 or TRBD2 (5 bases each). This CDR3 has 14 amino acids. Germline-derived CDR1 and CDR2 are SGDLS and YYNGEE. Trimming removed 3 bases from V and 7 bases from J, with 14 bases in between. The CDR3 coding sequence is TGTGCCAGCAGCGATCCGGGGCGCACGAATGAGCAGTTCTTC. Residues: CASSDPGRTNEQFF.